This T cell receptor (beta chain) was recorded in a study of blood T cell repertoires in COVID-19. Study as a whole: Italy, Spain and the United States were the sources of the convalescent and acute COVID-19 samples. T cells, B-cell-depleted T cells, or PBMCs supplied cDNA or gDNA.

Regarding this clone: The same CDR3 is also encoded by other DNA sequences in this sample.

The CDR3 contains 15 residues. Per germline, CDR1 SEHNR and CDR2 FQNEAQ (reference sequence). With 1 base removed from V and 4 bases from J, the gap between germline ends came to 11 bases. As processed by the authors: Reference gene primers were amplified, and this amplification served to estimate nucleated cell counts. The table came from immunoSEQ multiplex PCR; TCRdb's copy has only in-frame clones and leaves some out. V, J and clone size reflect that table, while D and trimming were determined from the DNA. The table includes approximately 88,000 clones, 85% to 95% detected once. V usage is TRBV7-9 and J usage is TRBJ2-1; D perhaps matches TRBD1 (7 bases). The TCR originated in a woman in her 50s in a cohort sampled during active COVID-19. Source material: peripheral blood. The chain's CDR3 is CASSLGQGGYNEQFF. Written as DNA, the CDR3 is TGTGCCAGCAGCTTAGGGCAGGGGGGTTACAATGAGCAGTTCTTC. The whole variable domain, filled in from reference TRBV7-9 and TRBJ2-1, reads DTGVSQNPRHKITKRGQNVTFRCDPISEHNRLYWYRQTLGQGPEFLTYFQNEAQLEKSRLLSDRFSAERPKGSFSTLEIQRTEQGDSAMYLCASSLGQGGYNEQFFGPGTRLTVL.